The 7 T cell receptor beta chains below come from one sample, sequenced in a study of control samples from healthy donors and cancer patients. The method was immunoSEQ multiplex PCR; TCRdb's version includes in-frame clones alone and lacks a portion of them. The table records roughly 170,000 clones, around 93% of them present only once. The sequenced sample was blood. The receptors come from a woman aged 60-70 years in good health.

The chain joins TRBV4-3 to TRBJ2-2; D is perhaps TRBD2 (6 bases). With 0 bases removed from V and 3 bases from J, the gap between germline ends came to 11 bases. The CDR3 is 16 residues long. Germline V gene data show CDR1 as LGHNA and CDR2 as YSLEER. The DNA for the CDR3 is TGCGCCAGCAGCCAAGACGGTGGGGGGTACACCGGGGAGCTGTTTTTT. Translation gives CASSQDGGGYTGELFF.

V gene TRBV7-9 combines with J gene TRBJ2-7; TRBD2 matches at 13 bases. Germline V gene sequence: CDR1 SEHNR, CDR2 FQNEAQ (reference sequence). The CDR3 length is 14 residues. The V and J ends lost 3 bases and 5 bases, in that order; junction bases with no gene match: 1. The CDR3 is CASSFGTSGDEQYF. In DNA form, the CDR3 reads TGTGCCAGCAGCTTTGGGACTAGCGGGGACGAGCAGTACTTC.

This chain uses TRBV10-2 with TRBJ2-7; no clear D gene. Germline V lookup: CDR1 WSHSY, CDR2 SAAADI. V was clipped by 11 bases and J by 5 bases, with 22 bases between them. The CDR3 covers 14 residues. The CDR3 protein is CAYKQKLEFNEQYF. CDR3 coding DNA: TGCGCCTATAAGCAGAAATTGGAGTTTAACGAGCAGTACTTC.

The chain has TRBV3-1 (or the pseudogene TRBV3-2) and TRBJ2-5; a possible D gene is TRBD2 (5 bases). Per germline, CDR1 LGHDT and CDR2 YNNKEL (reference sequence). The V gene lost 0 bases and the J gene lost 5 bases, with 16 bases spanning the gap. The CDR3 sequence is 16 residues long. The CDR3 DNA reads as TGTGCCAGCAGCCAAGATGCCCCAGCGGCCTGGGAGACCCAGTACTTC. This codes for CASSQDAPAAWETQYF.

This clone was seen only once. This sequence joins TRBV29-1 and TRBJ1-5; 7 bases agree with TRBD1. This CDR3 is 15 amino acids long. V lost 4 bases, J lost 5 bases, and 11 bases stayed unmatched. CDR1 and CDR2 (germline): SQVTM, ANQGSEA. The CDR3, as DNA: TGCAGCGTTGCGTTAGGAGGGGGCTATGATCAGCCCCAGCATTTT. This encodes CSVALGGGYDQPQHF.

This clone was counted a few times. The chain combines TRBV7-2 with TRBJ1-5, with D possibly TRBD1 on 5 matching bases. CDR1 and CDR2 from the germline V gene are SGHTA and FQGNSA. The CDR3 contains 15 residues. Between the trimmed V and J ends, which lost 2 bases and 5 bases, there was a span of 13 bases. The chain's CDR3 is CASSLWSGPDQPQHF. CDR3 DNA sequence: TGTGCCAGCAGCTTATGGTCGGGGCCCGATCAGCCCCAGCATTTT. Complete variable domain (other parts from reference TRBV7-2 and TRBJ1-5): GAGVSQSPSNKVTEKGKDVELRCDPISGHTALYWYRQSLGQGLEFLIYFQGNSAPDKSGLPSDRFSAERTGGSVSTLTIQRTQQEDSAVYLCASSLWSGPDQPQHFGDGTRLSIL.

This chain connects TRBV5-1 to TRBJ2-1, with 8 bases lining up with TRBD1. J lost 5 bases, V lost 5 bases, and 9 bases had no gene match. The germline V gene encodes CDR1 SGHRS and CDR2 YFSETQ. The CDR3 spans 15 residues. CDR3 sequence (DNA): TGCGCCAGCAGACCACCGGGACAGGAGCACAATGAGCAGTTCTTC. This translates into CASRPPGQEHNEQFF. The full variable domain, completed using reference TRBV5-1 and TRBJ2-1, is KAGVTQTPRYLIKTRGQQVTLSCSPISGHRSVSWYQQTPGQGLQFLFEYFSETQRNKGNFPGRFSGRQFSNSRSEMNVSTLELGDSALYLCASRPPGQEHNEQFFGPGTRLTVL.